What follows are 16 T cell receptor beta chains derived from one specimen sequenced in a study of cytomegalovirus exposure and HLA in healthy donors. The primer mix had 60 Vbeta and 13 Jbeta primers. Produced via immunoSEQ multiplex PCR; TCRdb's table is partial and in-frame only. The sample contains around 150,000 clones, around 80% of which appear only once. Sequenced sample: PBMCs. All receptors come from a male donor in good health and CMV-seropositive.

The chain combines TRBV4-1 with TRBJ1-4, with 8 bases matching TRBD1. This CDR3 contains 15 residues. CDR1 is MGHRA, CDR2 YSYEKL, per germline. V lost 3 bases to trimming and J lost 8 bases; unmatched junction nucleotides: 8. The CDR3 protein is CASSQYSGGLEKLFF. CDR3 in DNA: TGCGCCAGCAGCCAGTATTCAGGGGGCTTGGAAAAACTGTTTTTT.

The chain recombines TRBV5-8 with TRBJ1-5; D unresolved. V was cut by 6 bases and J by 6 bases, with 13 bases left in between. From germline, CDR1 is SGHTS and CDR2 YDEGEE. The CDR3 totals 13 residues. The CDR3 coding sequence is TGTGCCAGCACCCCGAGATCTTTTCAGCCCCAGCATTTT. Its protein product is CASTPRSFQPQHF.

This sequence joins TRBV4-2 and TRBJ2-1; possibly TRBD2 for D (6 bases). Deletions cut 0 bases from V and 13 bases from J, with 10 bases between. This CDR3 is built from 12 residues. CDR1 is LGHNA, CDR2 YNFKEQ, per germline. The CDR3 coding sequence is TGTGCCAGCAGCCAAGACGCCGGGAGTCAGTTCTTC. The encoded protein is CASSQDAGSQFF.

Worth noting for this clone: One end of the junction does not line up with germline, which may come from a read error. V usage is TRBV7-9 and J usage is TRBJ2-7; 9 bases map to TRBD1. In germline, CDR1 is SEHNR, CDR2 FQNEAQ (reference sequence). CDR3 length: 17 residues. CDR3 sequence: CSSSLFDGTGRWYEQYF. As DNA, the CDR3 is TGTTCCAGCAGCTTATTTGACGGGACAGGGAGGTGGTACGAGCAGTACTTC.

The chain combines TRBV6-5 with TRBJ2-7; tentative D call: TRBD1 (6 bases). Germline CDR1 is MNHEY and CDR2 is SVGAGI. This CDR3 spans 15 amino acids. The ends were cut back, 5 bases at V and 6 bases at J, with 20 bases in the middle. CDR3 in amino acids: CASSVGGTLGGEQYF. The DNA of the CDR3 is TGTGCCAGCAGTGTTGGGGGCACCCTAGGGGGCGAGCAGTACTTC.

Regarding this clone: Other DNA sequences from this sample encode an identical CDR3 as well. The V and J genes are TRBV21-1 and TRBJ2-2; TRBD2 is taken as the D call from the table, unchecked against the DNA. TRBV21-1 is a documented pseudogene. This CDR3 has 17 amino acids. CDR3 sequence: CASSKGPSGTITGELFF. The CDR3 region has the DNA TGTGCCAGCAGCAAGGGGCCTAGCGGAACGATCACCGGGGAGCTGTTTTTT.

The chain carries TRBV19 and TRBJ2-1, with 10 bases aligning to TRBD2. The V gene's germline CDR1 is LNHDA and CDR2 SQIVND (reference sequence). V dropped 4 bases and J dropped 6; count of bases not matched to a gene: 9. The length of the CDR3 is 16 residues. CDR3 loop: CASSNKAGGPLNEQFF. The DNA of the CDR3 is TGTGCCAGTAGTAACAAAGCGGGAGGGCCTCTCAATGAGCAGTTCTTC.

The rearrangement joins TRBV30 to TRBJ1-3; weak D call: TRBD1 (6 bases). This CDR3 is 14 amino acids long. Germline V gene sequence: CDR1 GTSNPN, CDR2 SVGIG (reference sequence). V lost 5 bases to trimming and J lost 0 bases, with 11 bases between them. The CDR3 reads CAWAGAGSGNTIYF. The CDR3 region has the DNA TGTGCCTGGGCAGGGGCAGGCTCTGGAAACACCATATATTTT. The variable domain in full, completed from reference TRBV30 and TRBJ1-3, reads SQTIHQWPATLVQPVGSPLSLECTVEGTSNPNLYWYRQAAGRGLQLLFYSVGIGQISSEVPQNLSASRPQDRQFILSSKKLLLSDSGFYLCAWAGAGSGNTIYFGEGSWLTVV.

J is TRBJ1-1 and V is TRBV27; D might be TRBD1 (6 bases). In germline, CDR1 is MNHEY, CDR2 SMNVEV (reference sequence). The CDR3 spans 12 residues. V was pared by 3 bases and J by 8 bases, with 10 bases between. The CDR3 region has the DNA TGTGCCAGCAGTTTCTACACAGGGGAAGCTTTCTTT. Amino acid sequence: CASSFYTGEAFF.

CDR3 residues: CASGGRGSAYEQYF. The CDR3 DNA reads as TGTGCCAGCGGGGGGCGCGGGAGTGCCTACGAGCAGTACTTC. The J gene is TRBJ2-7, the V gene TRBV2, with a possible D match to TRBD2 (7 bases). The CDR3 covers 14 residues. V was pared by 8 bases and J by 2 bases, with 16 bases between. Germline CDR1 is SNHLY and CDR2 is FYNNEI.

V gene TRBV27 combines with J gene TRBJ2-5, with TRBD1 as a possible D gene (8 bases). The DNA end favors TRBJ2-7, so the J call may be wrong. CDR3 length: 13 amino acids. CDR1 MNHEY and CDR2 SMNVEV come from the germline V gene (reference sequence). Written as DNA, the CDR3 is TGTGCCAGCAGGAAACAGGGGGGGTACGAGCAGTACTTC. This encodes CASRKQGGYEQYF.

The rearrangement joins TRBV5-5 to TRBJ1-2; D might be TRBD1 (5 bases). The CDR3 is 14 residues long. The V end was cut by 0 bases, the J end by 3 bases, with 9 bases between. Germline lookup yields CDR1 SGHKS and CDR2 YYEKEE (reference sequence). The CDR3 region is CASSLAGLDYGYTF. CDR3 DNA sequence: TGTGCCAGCAGCTTGGCAGGGCTCGACTATGGCTACACCTTC.

The gene calls are TRBV5-6 and TRBJ1-1, with 12 nucleotides matching TRBD1. J lost 1 base, V lost 0 bases, and 10 bases had no gene match. The length of the CDR3 is 19 residues. Germline V gives CDR1 SGHDT, CDR2 YYEEEE. CDR3 amino acids: CASSLEAPGQGAPNTEAFF. The DNA of the CDR3 is TGTGCCAGCAGCTTGGAGGCGCCGGGACAGGGGGCCCCGAACACTGAAGCTTTCTTT.

The table lists this clone with a count of one. This chain joins TRBV9 and TRBJ2-3; D gene unclear. CDR1 is SGDLS and CDR2 is YYNGEE in the germline V gene. Deletions cut 0 bases from V and 2 bases from J, with 16 bases between. The CDR3 contains 17 residues. CDR3 DNA: TGTGCCAGCAGCGTAGCTCTCGGAACTATCGACACAGATACGCAGTATTTT. Amino acid sequence: CASSVALGTIDTDTQYF.

This chain uses TRBV28 with TRBJ2-7; possibly TRBD1 for D (6 bases). V was trimmed by 6 bases and J by 6 bases, leaving 12 bases between them. The V gene's germline CDR1 is MDHEN and CDR2 SYDVKM. The CDR3 spans 12 residues. The CDR3 reads CASRTGLGEQYF. The CDR3, as DNA: TGTGCCAGCAGGACAGGTTTAGGCGAGCAGTACTTC.

The gene calls are TRBV5-1 and TRBJ2-5; 8 nucleotides line up with TRBD1. The CDR3 sequence is 16 residues long. The germline V gene encodes CDR1 SGHRS and CDR2 YFSETQ. J gave up 2 bases and V 5 bases, and 11 bases lay outside the gene matches. The CDR3 reads CASRSSGTGYQETQYF. The CDR3 DNA reads as TGCGCCAGCAGAAGTTCCGGGACAGGATATCAAGAGACCCAGTACTTC.